The 21 T cell receptor beta chains given below trace back to one sample, sequenced in a study of OX40 agonist ivuxolimab in advanced cancers. Clones were read by immunoSEQ multiplex PCR, and TCRdb kept only the in-frame ones, dropping some. The profile shows more than 60,000 clones, about 80% of them singletons. This sample comprised CD4+ or CD8+ T cells sorted from blood, obtained in a trial of the OX40 agonist ivuxolimab. These receptors were obtained from an adult with an advanced solid tumor such as melanoma, head and neck, liver or kidney cancer.

The V and J genes are TRBV7-2 and TRBJ2-2; 7 bases line up with TRBD2. V lost 6 bases and J lost 4; bases outside the gene matches: 11. CDR1 SGHTA and CDR2 FQGNSA come from the germline V gene. The CDR3 extends over 16 amino acids. CDR3 sequence: CASSYQGLTPTGELFF. The CDR3 DNA follows: TGTGCCAGCAGTTACCAGGGACTAACCCCCACCGGGGAGCTGTTTTTT.

V usage is TRBV5-4 and J usage is TRBJ2-1; 12 nucleotides agree with TRBD2. Germline CDR1 reads SGHNT; CDR2 reads YYREEE (reference sequence). V dropped 4 bases and J dropped 8; count of bases not matched to a gene: 10. The CDR3 length is 16 residues. This CDR3 reads CASSPSGGASDYEQFF. The CDR3 DNA is TGTGCCAGCAGCCCTAGCGGGGGGGCGTCCGACTATGAGCAGTTCTTC.

The chain carries TRBV9 and TRBJ2-3, with D perhaps matching TRBD2 (7 bases). V lost 3 bases and J 1 base, leaving 18 bases between the germline ends. The germline CDR1 and CDR2 sequences are SGDLS and YYNGEE. The length of the CDR3 is 17 residues. The CDR3 DNA follows: TGTGCCAGCAGCGAAGGACAGCGGGGTGCCCGCACAGATACGCAGTATTTT. Its translation: CASSEGQRGARTDTQYF.

The table lists this clone with a count of one. The chain carries TRBV6-1 and TRBJ1-5; D remains ambiguous. CDR1 is MNHNS and CDR2 is SASEGT in the germline V gene. The CDR3 is 15 amino acids. V lost 6 bases, J lost 5 bases, and 17 bases lay in between. CDR3 residues: CASREHLSMDQPQHF. In DNA form, the CDR3 reads TGTGCCAGCAGGGAACACCTCTCCATGGATCAGCCCCAGCATTTT.

V gene TRBV28 combines with J gene TRBJ1-1, with 7 positions matching TRBD1. After removal of 7 bases from V and 8 bases from J, the junction contained 10 bases not matched to a gene. This CDR3 region has 13 residues. CDR1 and CDR2 (germline): MDHEN, SYDVKM. The CDR3 region has the DNA TGTGCCAGCACCATGCCCGGGACAGCCGAAGCTTTCTTT. Its protein product is CASTMPGTAEAFF.

On this clone itself: Within the sample, other DNA sequences also encode this same CDR3. The chain carries TRBV14 and TRBJ2-2; D uncertain. Germline V gene lookup returns CDR1 SGHDN and CDR2 FVKESK. V was shortened by 1 base and J by 0 bases, with 3 bases between the two germline ends. The CDR3 has 14 amino acids. The CDR3 DNA is TGTGCCAGCAGCCAAGTGACGAACACCGGGGAGCTGTTTTTT. As protein: CASSQVTNTGELFF. The full variable domain, completed using reference TRBV14 and TRBJ2-2, is EAGVTQFPSHSVIEKGQTVTLRCDPISGHDNLYWYRRVMGKEIKFLLHFVKESKQDESGMPNNRFLAERTGGTYSTLKVQPAELEDSGVYFCASSQVTNTGELFFGEGSRLTVL.

This clone showed up just a few times. The chain has TRBV19 and TRBJ1-5; D remains unclear. The CDR3 covers 15 residues. The ends were cut back, 0 bases at V and 5 bases at J, with 11 bases in the middle. Germline V gives CDR1 LNHDA, CDR2 SQIVND (reference sequence). The CDR3 coding sequence is TGTGCCAGTAGTATAGATCGGGAGAGGCATCAGCCCCAGCATTTT. This gives the protein CASSIDRERHQPQHF.

The chain couples TRBV7-9 to TRBJ2-3, with TRBD1 identical over 8 bases. The trim removed 4 bases at V and 4 bases at J, leaving 7 bases unmatched. The germline CDR1 and CDR2 sequences are SEHNR and FQNEAQ (reference sequence). The CDR3 runs 15 residues. For the CDR3, the DNA is TGTGCCAGCAGCTCGGACAGGGTTTCGTCAGATACGCAGTATTTT. It translates to CASSSDRVSSDTQYF.

J is TRBJ1-2 and V is TRBV7-2; D is perhaps TRBD1 (5 bases). Trimming cost V 1 base and J 4 bases, with 7 bases left between them. Germline V CDR1 and CDR2: SGHTA, FQGNSA. The CDR3 runs to 13 residues. The CDR3 DNA is TGTGCCAGCAGCTTAGGGGGGACCTATGGCTACACCTTC. It yields the protein CASSLGGTYGYTF.

This chain joins TRBV19 and TRBJ1-5; D unclear. Trimming shortened V by 1 base and J by 6 bases, and 4 bases separated the two germline ends. Per the germline V gene, CDR1 is LNHDA and CDR2 is SQIVND (reference sequence). There are 12 residues in the CDR3. This CDR3 reads CASSIGVQPQHF. DNA for the CDR3: TGTGCCAGTAGTATAGGAGTTCAGCCCCAGCATTTT.

This rearrangement joins TRBV5-1 to TRBJ2-5; D is ambiguous. Deletions cut 0 bases from V and 4 bases from J, with 13 bases between. Per the germline V gene, CDR1 is SGHRS and CDR2 is YFSETQ. The CDR3 is 15 residues long. Here the CDR3 DNA reads TGCGCCAGCAGCTTGGGCACGGATCCTCGAGAGACCCAGTACTTC. Translating gives CASSLGTDPRETQYF. Complete variable domain (other parts from reference TRBV5-1 and TRBJ2-5): KAGVTQTPRYLIKTRGQQVTLSCSPISGHRSVSWYQQTPGQGLQFLFEYFSETQRNKGNFPGRFSGRQFSNSRSEMNVSTLELGDSALYLCASSLGTDPRETQYFGPGTRLLVL.

This clone turned up a few times. The J gene is TRBJ1-2, the V gene TRBV21-1. TRBV21-1 is assigned pseudogene status. The CDR3 runs to 15 residues. In DNA, the CDR3 is TGTGCCAGCAGCAAAGTATGGGAGGAACTCTATGGCTACACCTTC. Encoded protein: CASSKVWEELYGYTF.

This clone came up a few times. This rearrangement joins TRBV9 to TRBJ1-1, with D possibly TRBD1 on 6 matching bases. The CDR3 totals 15 residues. Germline CDR1 is SGDLS and CDR2 is YYNGEE. Trimming pared 3 bases from V and 1 base from J, leaving 13 bases between. The CDR3 nucleotides read TGTGCCAGCAGCGGCGGGACATTGGGGAACACTGAAGCTTTCTTT. It encodes CASSGGTLGNTEAFF.

This clone has more than one count but fewer than ten. This sequence joins TRBV28 and TRBJ1-2, with no clear D. Germline V CDR1 and CDR2: MDHEN, SYDVKM. Trimming left V 3 bases short and J 0 bases short, with 23 bases between. The CDR3 has 19 residues. As DNA, the CDR3 is TGTGCCAGCAGTTTCGGAACTTTTCTGGTTGTGGGGACTAACTATGGCTACACCTTC. As protein: CASSFGTFLVVGTNYGYTF.

This sequence joins TRBV5-1 and TRBJ2-3, with D tentatively TRBD1 or TRBD2 (5 bases each). V was shortened by 0 bases and J by 2 bases, with 10 bases between the two germline ends. This CDR3 is built from 15 residues. Germline assignment: CDR1 SGHRS and CDR2 YFSETQ. This CDR3 is CASSLDGATTDTQYF. CDR3 bases: TGCGCCAGCAGCTTGGACGGGGCCACCACAGATACGCAGTATTTT.

The J gene is TRBJ1-1, the V gene TRBV2; 7 bases are a match to TRBD1. V lost 8 bases, J lost 3 bases, and 6 bases stayed unmatched. The CDR3 has 13 residues. Germline CDR1 SNHLY, CDR2 FYNNEI. DNA of the CDR3: TGTGCCAGCGGGTACACAGGGGACACTGAAGCTTTCTTT. Protein sequence: CASGYTGDTEAFF.

CDR3 nucleotide sequence: TGTGCCAGCAGGGGGACAGGCCGCAATCAGCCCCAGCATTTT. Translation gives CASRGTGRNQPQHF. The J gene is TRBJ1-5, the V gene TRBV6-5; 8 bases agree with TRBD1. The CDR3 length is 14 residues. Trimming took 6 bases from V and 2 from J; bases not matched to a gene: 3. In germline, CDR1 is MNHEY, CDR2 SVGAGI.

The genes are TRBV18 and TRBJ2-6, with unresolved D. This CDR3 has 15 residues. The V and J ends lost 1 base and 4 bases respectively, with 8 bases between them. Germline CDR1 KGHSH, CDR2 LQKENI. CDR3 sequence reads: CASSPLLSGANVLTF. The CDR3 DNA reads as TGTGCCAGCTCACCACTTCTATCAGGGGCCAACGTCCTGACTTTC.

This clone was seen only once. This sequence joins TRBV10-3 and TRBJ2-3; TRBD1 agrees at 7 bases. The CDR3 sequence is 13 residues long. Per the germline V gene, CDR1 is ENHRY and CDR2 is SYGVKD. Trimming at V came to 4 bases and at J to 4 bases, leaving 2 bases not matched to a gene. CDR3 in DNA: TGTGCCATCAGTGGGGACAGCCCAGATACGCAGTATTTT. It codes for CAISGDSPDTQYF.

The sample holds a few counts of this clone. The chain recombines TRBV7-9 with TRBJ1-5; 8 positions agree with TRBD1. The CDR3 is 17 amino acids. The ends lost 1 base at V and 0 bases at J; junction bases unmatched: 5. From germline, CDR1 is SEHNR and CDR2 FQNEAQ (reference sequence). The CDR3 loop is CASSLEGRGPSNQPQHF. CDR3 nucleotides: TGTGCCAGCAGCTTAGAGGGCAGGGGGCCTAGCAATCAGCCCCAGCATTTT.

V gene TRBV14 combines with J gene TRBJ1-6; D may be TRBD1 (5 bases). Germline V lookup: CDR1 SGHDN, CDR2 FVKESK. Trimming left V 5 bases short and J 9 bases short, with 26 bases between. The length of the CDR3 is 18 residues. The CDR3 region is CASSNRGAEAGRGSPLHF. The CDR3 DNA is TGTGCCAGCAGCAACCGGGGCGCGGAGGCCGGTAGGGGTTCACCCCTCCACTTT.